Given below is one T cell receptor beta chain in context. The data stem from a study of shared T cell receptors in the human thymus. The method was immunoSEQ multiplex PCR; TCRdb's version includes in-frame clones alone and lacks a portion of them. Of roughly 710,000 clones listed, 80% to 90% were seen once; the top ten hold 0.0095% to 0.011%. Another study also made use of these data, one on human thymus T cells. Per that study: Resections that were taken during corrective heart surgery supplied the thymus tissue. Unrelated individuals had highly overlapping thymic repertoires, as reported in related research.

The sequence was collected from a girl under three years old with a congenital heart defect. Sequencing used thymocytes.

CDR3 in DNA: TGTGCCAGCAGCTTAAACCCTGGCCGCCGCACAGATACGCAGTATTTT. Protein: CASSLNPGRRTDTQYF. The chain couples TRBV11-2 to TRBJ2-3; D not certain. From germline, CDR1 is SGHAT and CDR2 FQNNGV. The CDR3 sequence is 16 residues long. The V end lost 2 bases, the J end lost 1 base, and 13 bases lay between the germline ends.